This TCR beta chain appears in the sequencing data of a study of blood T cell repertoires in COVID-19. As for the study in general: Sample material is recorded as cDNA or gDNA derived from T cells, B-cell-depleted T cells, or PBMCs.

Under the authors' procedure: Quantification of nucleated cells was approximated via reference gene primer amplification. Here immunoSEQ multiplex PCR was the method, and the copy in TCRdb shows in-frame clones only, minus some. V, J and clone size reflect that table, while D and trimming were determined from the DNA. The sample consists of about 160,000 clones, about 85% of them appearing once. The Seattle site enrolled patients during active infection and followed them longitudinally. Germline V gene sequence: CDR1 SGHRS, CDR2 YFSETQ. The CDR3 contains 17 residues. With 0 bases clipped from V and 4 bases from J, the junction kept 6 bases outside the gene matches.

The rearrangement joins TRBV5-1 to TRBJ2-5; 13 bases line up with TRBD2. Input material: peripheral blood. The TCR originated in a woman in her forties or fifties with COVID-19, enrolled during active disease. Here the CDR3 reads CASSLGTSGGGRETQYF. The CDR3 coding sequence is TGCGCCAGCAGCTTGGGGACTAGCGGGGGCGGGAGAGAGACCCAGTACTTC.